What follows are 5 T cell receptor beta chains derived from one specimen sequenced in a study of CD8 T cells in Susac syndrome. Random hexamers primed reverse transcription of about 0.45 to 1 ug RNA. TCRdb reanalysed the immunoSEQ multiplex PCR reads using MiXCR and keeps one entry per CDR3 protein. The sample records about 140,000 distinct CDR3 sequences, approximately 95% being singletons. Sequencing was performed on CD4+ T cells from PBMCs. Source of these receptors: a human donor with Susac syndrome.

J is TRBJ2-1 and V is TRBV20-1, with 7 bases lining up with TRBD2. Germline trimming cut 5 bases from V and 5 bases from J; bases unmatched to any gene: 9. Per germline, CDR1 DFQATT and CDR2 SNEGSKA (reference sequence). The CDR3 spans 14 residues. The CDR3 coding sequence is TGCAGTGCTGACATGGGAGGGCCCGACAATGAGCAGTTCTTC. The encoded protein is CSADMGGPDNEQFF.

The chain employs TRBV5-1 and TRBJ1-1; no reliable D call. Germline CDR1 SGHRS, CDR2 YFSETQ. The V and J ends lost 0 bases and 9 bases respectively, with 12 bases between them. There are 13 residues in the CDR3. The CDR3 reads CASSLGEVRQAFF. The CDR3 DNA reads TGCGCCAGCAGCTTGGGTGAAGTCAGGCAAGCTTTCTTT. Together with reference TRBV5-1 and TRBJ1-1, the CDR3 gives the full variable domain: KAGVTQTPRYLIKTRGQQVTLSCSPISGHRSVSWYQQTPGQGLQFLFEYFSETQRNKGNFPGRFSGRQFSNSRSEMNVSTLELGDSALYLCASSLGEVRQAFFGQGTRLTVV.

The chain couples TRBV7-9 to TRBJ2-1; 11 bases line up with TRBD2. Per the germline V gene, CDR1 is SEHNR and CDR2 is FQNEAQ (reference sequence). The V gene end was trimmed by 2 bases and the J gene end by 10 bases; junction bases not matched to a gene: 10. The CDR3 totals 16 residues. The DNA of the CDR3 is TGTGCCAGCAGCTTATTGGAGACTAGCGGGGCACGGGAGCAGTTCTTC. The encoded protein is CASSLLETSGAREQFF.

The V call is TRBV7-2, the J call TRBJ2-7; 7 positions match TRBD1. Germline V gives CDR1 SGHTA, CDR2 FQGNSA. The CDR3 runs 13 residues. V trimming: 5 bases; J trimming: 3 bases; junction bases outside the gene matches: 4. The CDR3 loop is CASSHRTGYEQYF. CDR3 sequence (DNA): TGTGCCAGCAGCCACCGGACAGGCTACGAGCAGTACTTC.

The V call is TRBV19, the J call TRBJ2-5; 7 nucleotides match TRBD2. J gave up 3 bases and V 6 bases, and 4 bases lay outside the gene matches. This CDR3 is 13 amino acids long. Germline V lookup: CDR1 LNHDA, CDR2 SQIVND (reference sequence). DNA of the CDR3: TGTGCCAGTAGCGATACTAGCGAAGAGACCCAGTACTTC. Protein product: CASSDTSEETQYF.